Below, 25 T cell receptor beta chains from the same sample are listed, as sequenced in a study of PD-L1 blockade in urothelial cancer. Sequencing used immunoSEQ multiplex PCR; TCRdb keeps in-frame clones, though not all of them. The data hold 50,000 or so clones, with about 80% observed a single time. The sample in question was PBMCs, obtained around atezolizumab (anti-PD-L1) treatment. The receptors here all came from a man aged 35 to 55 with urothelial cancer.

The gene calls are TRBV28 and TRBJ2-1, with D uncertain. V was clipped by 2 bases and J by 2 bases, with 7 bases between them. The germline CDR1 and CDR2 sequences are MDHEN and SYDVKM. This CDR3 is built from 14 residues. The CDR3 DNA is TGTGCCAGCAGTTTAGGGCAGCCCTACAATGAGCAGTTCTTC. Its translation: CASSLGQPYNEQFF.

V is TRBV21-1 and J is TRBJ2-2; the listed D gene, TRBD2, was not tested against the DNA. TRBV21-1 is shown as a pseudogene. This CDR3 is built from 17 residues. The CDR3 region has the DNA TGTGCCAGCAGCAAAGGGGTAAGGACGGGATTCACCGGGGAGCTGTTTTTT. It encodes CASSKGVRTGFTGELFF.

This clone turned up a few times. The chain couples TRBV6-5 to TRBJ2-1; D gene uncertain. V was shortened by 6 bases and J by 7 bases, with 10 bases between the two germline ends. CDR1 and CDR2 from the germline V gene are MNHEY and SVGAGI. The CDR3 is 12 residues long. The CDR3 loop reads CASSPPSNEQFF. The CDR3 coding sequence is TGTGCCAGCAGCCCCCCCTCTAATGAGCAGTTCTTC.

This clone has only a few counts. The chain links TRBV9 to TRBJ2-7; a possible D gene is TRBD2 (6 bases). CDR1 SGDLS and CDR2 YYNGEE come from the germline V gene. Trimming took 3 bases from V and 2 from J, leaving 15 bases between them. The CDR3 is made up of 15 amino acids. The CDR3 loop is CASSGTPRGAYEQYF. The CDR3 DNA sequence: TGTGCCAGCAGCGGAACACCCCGCGGGGCCTACGAGCAGTACTTC.

CDR3 sequence (DNA): TGTGCCAGCAGTTTGGACAGGGGAAACACTGAAGCTTTCTTT. Translated: CASSLDRGNTEAFF. V usage is TRBV27 and J usage is TRBJ1-1; TRBD1 matches at 9 bases. The J segment lost 2 bases and the V segment lost 3 bases, leaving 1 base of the junction unmatched. The CDR3 is 14 residues long. CDR1 is MNHEY, CDR2 SMNVEV, per germline (reference sequence).

This sequence joins TRBV6-1 and TRBJ2-7, with 7 positions matching TRBD1. Per the germline V gene, CDR1 is MNHNS and CDR2 is SASEGT. V shed 7 bases, J shed 2 bases, and the junction held 5 bases outside the gene matches. The CDR3 spans 13 residues. The CDR3 region has the DNA TGTGCCAGCAACCGACAGGGACCCTACGAGCAGTACTTC. Its translation is CASNRQGPYEQYF.

The chain has TRBV27 and TRBJ2-1, with 11 bases lining up with TRBD1. Unmatched junction bases numbered 6, after V lost 5 bases and J lost 9 bases. This CDR3 is 14 amino acids long. From germline, CDR1 is MNHEY and CDR2 SMNVEV (reference sequence). The DNA of the CDR3 is TGTGCCAGCAGTCTGGACAGGGGGCGGGGTGAGCAGTTCTTC. It encodes CASSLDRGRGEQFF.

This clone has just a few counts. V usage is TRBV14 and J usage is TRBJ2-7, with 10 bases matching TRBD2. Germline-derived CDR1 and CDR2 are SGHDN and FVKESK. This CDR3 comprises 15 residues. Unmatched junction bases numbered 9, after V lost 6 bases and J lost 4 bases. In DNA, the CDR3 is TGTGCCAGCAGTTATAGCGGGAGGAAGAAGTACGAGCAGTACTTC. It is translated as CASSYSGRKKYEQYF.

V gene TRBV13 combines with J gene TRBJ2-6; the match to TRBD2 covers 10 bases. V dropped 0 bases and J dropped 4; count of bases not matched to a gene: 12. The length of the CDR3 is 20 residues. Germline assignment: CDR1 PRHDT and CDR2 FYEKMQ (reference sequence). CDR3 DNA: TGTGCCAGCAGCTTAGGCTCCATACTAGCGGGATCGGGAGGGGCCAACGTCCTGACTTTC. Translating gives CASSLGSILAGSGGANVLTF.

The chain employs TRBV4-1 and TRBJ2-1; possibly TRBD2 for D (5 bases). CDR3 length equals 12 residues. Germline V gene data show CDR1 as MGHRA and CDR2 as YSYEKL. V was trimmed by 5 bases and J by 8 bases, leaving 10 bases between them. The CDR3 loop is CASSEIGDEQFF. The CDR3 DNA is TGCGCCAGCAGCGAGATCGGGGATGAGCAGTTCTTC.

The table lists this clone with a few counts. This chain links TRBV5-5 with TRBJ1-2; D not resolved. Trimming left V 0 bases short and J 4 bases short, with 7 bases between. This CDR3 comprises 13 residues. Germline V lookup: CDR1 SGHKS, CDR2 YYEKEE (reference sequence). The CDR3 DNA reads as TGTGCCAGCAGCTTGGGGCAGATCTATGGCTACACCTTC. Its translation is CASSLGQIYGYTF.

The genes are TRBV28 and TRBJ1-2; 7 bases are shared with TRBD1. The J segment lost 1 base and the V segment lost 2 bases, leaving 4 bases of the junction unmatched. Per germline, CDR1 MDHEN and CDR2 SYDVKM. The CDR3 has 15 amino acids. CDR3 protein: CASSLRRQGNYGYTF. The CDR3 nucleotides read TGTGCCAGCAGTTTACGGAGACAGGGTAACTATGGCTACACCTTC.

The J gene is TRBJ2-1, the V gene TRBV19; D is uncertain. This CDR3 region has 22 residues. Trimming took off 0 bases at V and 0 bases at J, with 27 bases between the two ends. Germline assignment: CDR1 LNHDA and CDR2 SQIVND (reference sequence). As DNA, the CDR3 is TGTGCCAGTAGTATAGAGGGCCCCTTATCAGAGTACTTGGATCCCTCCTACAATGAGCAGTTCTTC. Its translation is CASSIEGPLSEYLDPSYNEQFF.

The V and J genes are TRBV7-3 and TRBJ1-2, with D possibly matching TRBD1 (6 bases). The CDR3 covers 17 residues. V was cut by 7 bases and J by 2 bases, with 23 bases left in between. The germline V gene has CDR1 SGHTA and CDR2 FQGTGA. CDR3 sequence reads: CASTQVGGRRHNYGYTF. In nucleotides, the CDR3 is TGTGCCAGCACCCAGGTGGGGGGGCGCCGGCACAACTATGGCTACACCTTC.

The chain couples TRBV2 to TRBJ2-7; 8 bases match TRBD1. V was pared by 3 bases and J by 7 bases, with 8 bases of the junction left unmatched. The CDR3 loop spans 14 amino acids. Germline CDR1 reads SNHLY; CDR2 reads FYNNEI. The CDR3: CASSDRPDRVEQYF. CDR3 coding DNA: TGTGCCAGCAGTGACCGACCGGACAGGGTGGAGCAGTACTTC.

This clone is medium-sized by share. The chain employs TRBV28 and TRBJ1-2, with D possibly being TRBD1 (5 bases). V dropped 4 bases and J dropped 8 bases, with 11 bases sitting between them. Germline CDR1 reads MDHEN; CDR2 reads SYDVKM. CDR3 length equals 12 residues. In DNA form, the CDR3 reads TGTGCCAGCAGTTGGGGCAGGCGGGGCTACACCTTC. Translated, it gives CASSWGRRGYTF.

The chain has TRBV9 and TRBJ2-2; 8 bases are a match to TRBD2. The V gene end was trimmed by 2 bases and the J gene end by 4 bases; junction bases not matched to a gene: 1. The CDR3 consists of 14 residues. The germline CDR1 and CDR2 sequences are SGDLS and YYNGEE. DNA of the CDR3: TGTGCCAGCAGCGTCGGGACTAGCACCGGGGAGCTGTTTTTT. It translates to CASSVGTSTGELFF.

V gene TRBV4-3 combines with J gene TRBJ2-2; 7 nucleotides line up with TRBD1. Germline V gives CDR1 LGHNA, CDR2 YSLEER. V lost 5 bases to trimming and J lost 5 bases; unmatched junction nucleotides: 8. The CDR3 is made up of 15 amino acids. CDR3 protein: CASSATQQGTGELFF. The CDR3 region has the DNA TGCGCCAGCAGCGCTACCCAACAGGGGACCGGGGAGCTGTTTTTT.

The rearrangement links TRBV4-3 to TRBJ1-2; the D gene is possibly TRBD1 (6 bases). Germline loops: CDR1 LGHNA, CDR2 YSLEER. Trimming pared 4 bases from V and 2 bases from J, leaving 14 bases between. CDR3 length equals 15 residues. This CDR3 is CASSPSEGGNYGYTF. Written as DNA, the CDR3 is TGCGCCAGCAGCCCGTCTGAGGGGGGGAACTATGGCTACACCTTC.

This clone was seen a single time. The rearrangement uses TRBV7-2 and TRBJ2-1, with 8 bases identical to TRBD1. V trimming: 5 bases; J trimming: 6 bases; junction bases outside the gene matches: 6. The CDR3 length is 14 residues. Germline CDR1 and CDR2: SGHTA and FQGNSA. The CDR3 is CASSNDRGPNEQFF. CDR3 DNA: TGTGCCAGCAGCAATGACAGGGGACCCAATGAGCAGTTCTTC.

This sequence joins TRBV2 and TRBJ1-2; D call uncertain. V was clipped by 3 bases and J by 4 bases, with 12 bases between them. The CDR3 runs 14 residues. The germline CDR1 and CDR2 sequences are SNHLY and FYNNEI. The CDR3 DNA reads as TGTGCCAGCAGTGACTTCCGAACTAGCTATGGCTACACCTTC. This translates into CASSDFRTSYGYTF. Drawing the rest from reference TRBV2 and TRBJ1-2, the complete variable domain is EPEVTQTPSHQVTQMGQEVILRCVPISNHLYFYWYRQILGQKVEFLVSFYNNEISEKSEIFDDQFSVERPDGSNFTLKIRSTKLEDSAMYFCASSDFRTSYGYTFGSGTRLTVV.

This clone was observed a few times. The chain combines TRBV14 with TRBJ1-2; possible D gene TRBD1, 5 bases. The CDR3 covers 14 residues. Trimming stripped 2 bases from V and 2 bases from J, with 9 bases between. Looked up from germline, CDR1 is SGHDN and CDR2 is FVKESK. CDR3 nucleotide sequence: TGTGCCAGCAGCCAAAGGACATGGAACTATGGCTACACCTTC. Protein product: CASSQRTWNYGYTF.

The gene calls are TRBV9 and TRBJ2-2; possibly TRBD1 for D (6 bases). The V gene lost 4 bases and the J gene lost 9 bases, with 10 bases spanning the gap. The length of the CDR3 is 12 residues. Germline V lookup: CDR1 SGDLS, CDR2 YYNGEE. The CDR3 region has the DNA TGTGCCAGCAGCCCAGGGGAGCGGGAGCTGTTTTTT. Amino acids: CASSPGERELFF.

The chain combines TRBV7-8 with TRBJ1-3; D uncertain. The length of the CDR3 is 14 residues. Between the trimmed V and J ends, which lost 6 bases and 1 base, there was a span of 10 bases. CDR1 and CDR2 (germline): SGHVS, FQNEAQ. CDR3 in DNA: TGTGCCAGCAGTCTCGGGGTGTCTGGAAACACCATATATTTT. This codes for CASSLGVSGNTIYF.

With respect to this clone: The identical CDR3 is also encoded by other nucleotide sequences in the sample. This chain connects TRBV1 to TRBJ1-5. TRBV1 is assigned pseudogene status. The CDR3 consists of 15 residues. In DNA form, the CDR3 reads TGCACCAGCGAGACTCTCGATCGAAGCAATCAGCCCCAGCATTTT. Protein product: CTSETLDRSNQPQHF.